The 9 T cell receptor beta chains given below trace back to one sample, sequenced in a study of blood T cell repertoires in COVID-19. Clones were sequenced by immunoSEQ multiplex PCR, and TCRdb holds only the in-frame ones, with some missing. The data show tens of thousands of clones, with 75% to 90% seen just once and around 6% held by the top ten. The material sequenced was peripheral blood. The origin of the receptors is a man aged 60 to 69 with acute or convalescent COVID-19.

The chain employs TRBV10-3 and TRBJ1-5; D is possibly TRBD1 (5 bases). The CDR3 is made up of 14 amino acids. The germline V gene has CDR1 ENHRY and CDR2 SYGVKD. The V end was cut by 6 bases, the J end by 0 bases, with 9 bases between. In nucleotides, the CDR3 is TGTGCCATCAGCGTGACAGATAGCAATCAGCCCCAGCATTTT. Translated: CAISVTDSNQPQHF.

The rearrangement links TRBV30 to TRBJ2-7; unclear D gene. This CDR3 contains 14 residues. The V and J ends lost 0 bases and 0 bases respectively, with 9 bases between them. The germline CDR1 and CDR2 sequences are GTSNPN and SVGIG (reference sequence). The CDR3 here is CAWSVPRRSYEQYF. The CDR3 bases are TGTGCCTGGAGTGTACCCAGGCGCTCCTACGAGCAGTACTTC.

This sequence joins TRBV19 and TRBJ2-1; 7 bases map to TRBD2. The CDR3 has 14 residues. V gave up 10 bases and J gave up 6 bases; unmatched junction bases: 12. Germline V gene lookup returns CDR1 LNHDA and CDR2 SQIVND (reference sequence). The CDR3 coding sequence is TGTGCCACCTCCAAGCGGGATCTGTCCAATGAGCAGTTCTTC. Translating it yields CATSKRDLSNEQFF.

The CDR3 is CASSPSSGGVNYEAFF. In nucleotides, the CDR3 is TGTGCCAGCTCACCATCTTCAGGGGGCGTAAATTATGAAGCTTTCTTT. V gene TRBV18 combines with J gene TRBJ1-1; 8 nucleotides align to TRBD1. CDR1 KGHSH and CDR2 LQKENI come from the germline V gene. Germline trimming cut 2 bases from V and 7 bases from J; bases unmatched to any gene: 12. The CDR3 covers 16 residues.

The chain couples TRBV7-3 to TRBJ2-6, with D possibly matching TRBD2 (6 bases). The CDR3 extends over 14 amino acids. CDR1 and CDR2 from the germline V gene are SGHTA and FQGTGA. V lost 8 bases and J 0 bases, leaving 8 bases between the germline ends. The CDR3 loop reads CASRRGSGANVLTF. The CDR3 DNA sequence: TGTGCCAGCCGGAGGGGCTCTGGGGCCAACGTCCTGACTTTC. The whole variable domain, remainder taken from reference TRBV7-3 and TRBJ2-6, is GAGVSQTPSNKVTEKGKYVELRCDPISGHTALYWYRQSLGQGPEFLIYFQGTGAADDSGLPNDRFFAVRPEGSVSTLKIQRTERGDSAVYLCASRRGSGANVLTFGAGSRLTVL.

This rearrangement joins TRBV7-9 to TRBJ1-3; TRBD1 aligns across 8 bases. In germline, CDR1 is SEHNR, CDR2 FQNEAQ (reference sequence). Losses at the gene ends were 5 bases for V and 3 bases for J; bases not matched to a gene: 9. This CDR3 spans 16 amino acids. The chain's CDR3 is CASSPQTGEGGNTIYF. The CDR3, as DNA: TGTGCCAGCAGCCCGCAGACAGGGGAAGGTGGAAACACCATATATTTT.

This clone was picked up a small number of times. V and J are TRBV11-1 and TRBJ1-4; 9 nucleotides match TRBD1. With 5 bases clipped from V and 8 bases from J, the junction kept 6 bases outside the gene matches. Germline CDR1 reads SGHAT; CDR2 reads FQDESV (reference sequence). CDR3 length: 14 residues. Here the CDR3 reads CASSRTGEDEKLFF. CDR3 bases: TGTGCCAGCAGCCGGACAGGGGAGGACGAAAAACTGTTTTTT.

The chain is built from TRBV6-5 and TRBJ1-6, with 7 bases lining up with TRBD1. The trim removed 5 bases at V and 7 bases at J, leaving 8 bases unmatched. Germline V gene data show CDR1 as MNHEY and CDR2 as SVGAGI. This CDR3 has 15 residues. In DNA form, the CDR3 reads TGTGCCAGCAGTCGCCGGGGACAGAAAAATTCACCCCTCCACTTT. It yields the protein CASSRRGQKNSPLHF.

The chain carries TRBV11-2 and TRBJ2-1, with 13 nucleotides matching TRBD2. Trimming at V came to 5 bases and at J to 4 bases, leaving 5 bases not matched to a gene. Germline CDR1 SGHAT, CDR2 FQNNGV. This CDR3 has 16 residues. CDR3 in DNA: TGTGCCAGCAGCGGACTAGCGGGAGTCAATTACAATGAGCAGTTCTTC. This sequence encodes CASSGLAGVNYNEQFF. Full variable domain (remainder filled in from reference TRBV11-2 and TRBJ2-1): EAGVAQSPRYKIIEKRQSVAFWCNPISGHATLYWYQQILGQGPKLLIQFQNNGVVDDSQLPKDRFSAERLKGVDSTLKIQPAKLEDSAVYLCASSGLAGVNYNEQFFGPGTRLTVL.